This T cell receptor (beta chain) originates from a study of blood T cell repertoires in COVID-19. The overall study: Acute-phase and convalescent COVID-19 samples originated in the United States, Italy and Spain. T cells, B-cell-depleted T cells, or PBMCs provided the cDNA or gDNA that served as material.

Authors' methods: Nucleated cell number was recorded as an estimate derived from reference gene primer amplification. The repertoire was sequenced with immunoSEQ multiplex PCR; TCRdb's copy has only in-frame clones and lacks some. V, J and clone size were drawn from that table, and D and trimming were deduced from the DNA. The profile shows some 130,000 clones, around three quarters of them singletons. The V gene's germline CDR1 is ENHRY and CDR2 SYGVKD. The ends were cut back, 8 bases at V and 1 base at J, with 11 bases in the middle. The CDR3 contains 13 residues. What was sequenced was peripheral blood. The origin of this receptor is a woman older than 75 with acute or convalescent COVID-19. The rearrangement uses TRBV10-3 and TRBJ1-1; D gene unclear. As DNA, the CDR3 is TGTGCCATCTCACTGGCAGGGAACACTGAAGCTTTCTTT. This gives the protein CAISLAGNTEAFF.